The 27 T cell receptor beta chains in this list originate from one sample, sequenced in a study of graft-versus-host responses after intestinal transplantation listed by TCRdb under 2021. The sample's time point label is to be understood as: cells obtained before transplantation from donor or recipient. Libraries were prepared through the immunoSEQ multiplex PCR assay. TCRdb carries this immuneACCESS record with in-frame sequences only. Its versions omit some clonotypes, under half of them owing to an unresolved V gene in the studies checked, with the rest unexplained. The sample data list tens of thousands of clones, and around 83% of these were observed just once. The leading ten clones occupy approximately 20% of the sample. These receptors have no known antigen. Sequencing was performed on unstimulated CD8+ T cells sorted from spleen or lymph node cells, taken before intestinal transplant. These receptors all stem from a human donor who received an intestinal transplant.

The chain employs TRBV11-2 and TRBJ2-2; 8 bases align to TRBD1. Germline V gene sequence: CDR1 SGHAT, CDR2 FQNNGV. The CDR3 loop spans 18 amino acids. Trimming cost V 5 bases and J 3 bases; bases outside gene matches: 14. CDR3 in DNA: TGTGCCAGCAGCCCTAGAGGCGGCAGGGGGCCTTACACCGGGGAGCTGTTTTTT. It codes for CASSPRGGRGPYTGELFF.

The rearrangement uses TRBV27 and TRBJ2-7, with 9 bases fitting TRBD2. CDR3 length: 15 amino acids. J was trimmed by 2 bases and V by 0 bases; bases with no gene match: 2. From germline, CDR1 is MNHEY and CDR2 SMNVEV (reference sequence). CDR3 loop: CASSLSGGRAYEQYF. Here the CDR3 DNA reads TGTGCCAGCAGTTTATCCGGCGGGAGGGCCTACGAGCAGTACTTC.

J is TRBJ2-5 and V is TRBV5-4; 12 bases align to TRBD2. There are 15 residues in the CDR3. V gave up 4 bases and J gave up 2 bases; unmatched junction bases: 3. Germline values: CDR1 SGHNT, CDR2 YYREEE (reference sequence). CDR3 sequence: CASSPSGGEQETQYF. In nucleotides, the CDR3 is TGTGCCAGCAGCCCTAGCGGGGGGGAGCAAGAGACCCAGTACTTC.

The chain combines TRBV5-1 with TRBJ2-3; 7 positions match TRBD1. In germline, CDR1 is SGHRS, CDR2 YFSETQ. The CDR3 runs 16 residues. V lost 0 bases, J lost 2 bases, and 6 bases stayed unmatched. DNA for the CDR3: TGCGCCAGCAGCTTGGGCCCGGGACAGATCACAGATACGCAGTATTTT. This sequence encodes CASSLGPGQITDTQYF.

This chain joins TRBV27 and TRBJ2-1; 8 bases are shared with TRBD2. Germline assignment: CDR1 MNHEY and CDR2 SMNVEV (reference sequence). J lost 0 bases, V lost 3 bases, and 1 base had no gene match. This CDR3 comprises 15 residues. The CDR3 DNA sequence: TGTGCCAGCAGTTTCGCGGGGGGCTCCTACAATGAGCAGTTCTTC. It specifies CASSFAGGSYNEQFF.

The chain recombines TRBV28 with TRBJ2-3; 10 positions agree with TRBD2. The CDR3 length is 16 residues. With 6 bases clipped from V and 6 bases from J, the junction kept 12 bases outside the gene matches. The germline gives CDR1 MDHEN, CDR2 SYDVKM. CDR3 residues: CASSPPTAGGPDTQYF. The CDR3 DNA is TGTGCCAGCAGCCCTCCCACAGCGGGGGGGCCTGATACGCAGTATTTT.

V is TRBV19 and J is TRBJ2-5; tentatively, D is TRBD1 (5 bases). Germline CDR1 LNHDA, CDR2 SQIVND (reference sequence). The CDR3 runs to 16 residues. Trimming took 6 bases from V and 0 from J, leaving 17 bases between them. The CDR3 nucleotides read TGTGCCAGTAGCATGGGGCGGTTGGGGTACCAAGAGACCCAGTACTTC. The encoded protein is CASSMGRLGYQETQYF.

The chain is built from TRBV5-1 and TRBJ1-4; no clear D gene. Trimming removed 0 bases from V and 8 bases from J, with 14 bases in between. The CDR3 is 15 residues long. Per the germline V gene, CDR1 is SGHRS and CDR2 is YFSETQ. The CDR3 sequence: CASSLDGLDGEKLFF. The CDR3 nucleotides read TGCGCCAGCAGCTTGGACGGCCTCGACGGGGAAAAACTGTTTTTT.

The V call is TRBV4-1, the J call TRBJ2-5; D is undetermined. V was shortened by 1 base and J by 0 bases, with 6 bases between the two germline ends. The V gene's germline CDR1 is MGHRA and CDR2 YSYEKL. This CDR3 has 14 amino acids. For the CDR3, the DNA is TGCGCCAGCAGCCAAGCCCCGTACCAAGAGACCCAGTACTTC. This codes for CASSQAPYQETQYF.

The V call is TRBV7-9, the J call TRBJ2-7; D is uncertain. Per germline, CDR1 SEHNR and CDR2 FQNEAQ (reference sequence). V was cut by 1 base and J by 3 bases, with 10 bases left in between. This CDR3 is built from 14 residues. The CDR3 is CASSLVPASYEQYF. The CDR3 bases are TGTGCCAGCAGCTTAGTTCCAGCGAGCTACGAGCAGTACTTC. Combining the CDR3 with reference TRBV7-9 and TRBJ2-7 gives the whole variable domain DTGVSQNPRHKITKRGQNVTFRCDPISEHNRLYWYRQTLGQGPEFLTYFQNEAQLEKSRLLSDRFSAERPKGSFSTLEIQRTEQGDSAMYLCASSLVPASYEQYFGPGTRLTVT.

The chain combines TRBV10-3 with TRBJ1-1; D might be TRBD1 (5 bases). Germline V CDR1 and CDR2: ENHRY, SYGVKD. The CDR3 is made up of 11 amino acids. V gave up 7 bases and J gave up 4 bases, with 7 bases separating them. The CDR3 loop reads CAINRGTEAFF. The CDR3, as DNA: TGTGCCATCAATAGGGGCACTGAAGCTTTCTTT.

The chain couples TRBV4-1 to TRBJ2-7; TRBD2 might be the D (5 bases). V dropped 0 bases and J dropped 3 bases, with 6 bases sitting between them. CDR3 length: 13 residues. Per the germline V gene, CDR1 is MGHRA and CDR2 is YSYEKL. CDR3 loop: CASSQDAGYEQYF. In nucleotides, the CDR3 is TGCGCCAGCAGCCAAGACGCGGGCTACGAGCAGTACTTC.

Only one count was recorded for this clone. This sequence joins TRBV5-6 and TRBJ1-2; D perhaps matches TRBD1 (5 bases). In germline, CDR1 is SGHDT, CDR2 YYEEEE. CDR3 length equals 14 residues. V lost 4 bases and J 7 bases, leaving 17 bases between the germline ends. DNA for the CDR3: TGTGCCAGCAGCCTACAGACTCAGGGTAGTGGCTACACCTTC. Its translation: CASSLQTQGSGYTF.

This clone was seen a single time. The chain is built from TRBV28 and TRBJ2-6, with D unclear. Trimming removed 10 bases at V and 0 bases at J, with 13 bases between. This CDR3 is 15 amino acids long. Germline CDR1 is MDHEN and CDR2 is SYDVKM. CDR3 sequence reads: CATLVWSSGANVLTF. In DNA, the CDR3 is TGTGCCACCCTTGTTTGGAGCTCTGGGGCCAACGTCCTGACTTTC. Together with reference TRBV28 and TRBJ2-6, the CDR3 gives the full variable domain: DVKVTQSSRYLVKRTGEKVFLECVQDMDHENMFWYRQDPGLGLRLIYFSYDVKMKEKGDIPEGYSVSREKKERFSLILESASTNQTSMYLCATLVWSSGANVLTFGAGSRLTVL.

The CDR3 nucleotides read TGTGCCAGCAGCCAAGAGGAGGGGATGAACACTGAAGCTTTCTTT. Translated, it gives CASSQEEGMNTEAFF. This chain connects TRBV4-2 to TRBJ1-1; the D gene is possibly TRBD1 (5 bases). CDR3 length: 15 amino acids. Deletions cut 0 bases from V and 0 bases from J, with 8 bases between. Germline CDR1 reads LGHNA; CDR2 reads YNFKEQ.

This clone was observed a single time. This sequence joins TRBV2 and TRBJ1-1; D remains ambiguous. The germline gives CDR1 SNHLY, CDR2 FYNNEI. The length of the CDR3 is 15 residues. V dropped 6 bases and J dropped 0 bases, with 14 bases sitting between them. CDR3 coding DNA: TGTGCCAGCAGCGACTTGAAGCCCATGAACACTGAAGCTTTCTTT. This gives the protein CASSDLKPMNTEAFF.

The chain combines TRBV9 with TRBJ2-1; 11 nucleotides agree with TRBD2. Looked up from germline, CDR1 is SGDLS and CDR2 is YYNGEE. The trim removed 3 bases at V and 7 bases at J, leaving 6 bases unmatched. This CDR3 comprises 15 residues. As DNA, the CDR3 is TGTGCCAGCAGCGATAGCGGGGGGGCAGAAAATGAGCAGTTCTTC. The encoded protein is CASSDSGGAENEQFF. The complete variable domain, with remaining parts taken from reference TRBV9 and TRBJ2-1, reads DSGVTQTPKHLITATGQRVTLRCSPRSGDLSVYWYQQSLDQGLQFLIQYYNGEERAKGNILERFSAQQFPDLHSELNLSSLELGDSALYFCASSDSGGAENEQFFGPGTRLTVL.

This chain joins TRBV5-1 and TRBJ1-2; D is unresolved. From germline, CDR1 is SGHRS and CDR2 YFSETQ. Trimming stripped 0 bases from V and 8 bases from J, with 5 bases between. The CDR3 length is 11 residues. This chain's CDR3 is CASSLGAGYTF. The CDR3 DNA reads as TGCGCCAGCAGCTTGGGAGCGGGCTACACCTTC. The variable domain in full, with the rest retrieved from reference TRBV5-1 and TRBJ1-2, is KAGVTQTPRYLIKTRGQQVTLSCSPISGHRSVSWYQQTPGQGLQFLFEYFSETQRNKGNFPGRFSGRQFSNSRSEMNVSTLELGDSALYLCASSLGAGYTFGSGTRLTVV.

This clone appeared once. This chain uses TRBV5-6 with TRBJ2-7; D unresolved. Per germline, CDR1 SGHDT and CDR2 YYEEEE. V gave up 4 bases and J gave up 4 bases, with 12 bases separating them. The CDR3 sequence is 13 residues long. In DNA, the CDR3 is TGTGCCAGCAGCCAGGTCCGACATTACGAGCAGTACTTC. Translated: CASSQVRHYEQYF.

Concerning this clone itself: One end of the junction fails to match germline, which may point to a read error. The rearrangement uses TRBV7-3 and TRBJ2-3; D perhaps matches TRBD2 (6 bases). The CDR3 contains 14 residues. Germline V CDR1 and CDR2: SGHTA, FQGTGA. The CDR3 spells CASTLAVLTDTQYF. In nucleotides, the CDR3 is TGTGCCAGCACCTTAGCGGTACTCACAGATACGCAGTATTTT.

The chain combines TRBV6-1 with TRBJ2-7; TRBD2 matches at 10 bases. The CDR3 has 15 residues. CDR1 and CDR2 from the germline V gene are MNHNS and SASEGT. With V trimmed by 2 bases and J by 3 bases, 4 bases remained unmatched. In DNA, the CDR3 is TGTGCCAGCAGTGAACCTGGACTAGCGGTCTACGAGCAGTACTTC. It is translated as CASSEPGLAVYEQYF.

This chain connects TRBV7-8 to TRBJ2-7, with a possible D match to TRBD2 (5 bases). The germline V gene encodes CDR1 SGHVS and CDR2 FQNEAQ. The length of the CDR3 is 14 residues. V shed 1 base and J shed 6 bases, with 13 bases lying between them. CDR3 sequence: CASSLVVTEGEQYF. CDR3 coding DNA: TGTGCCAGCAGCTTAGTGGTGACCGAGGGCGAGCAGTACTTC.

The gene calls are TRBV10-2 and TRBJ2-1; 15 nucleotides match TRBD2. Germline-derived CDR1 and CDR2 are WSHSY and SAAADI. The CDR3 sequence is 14 residues long. V lost 10 bases and J lost 7; bases outside the gene matches: 5. CDR3 coding DNA: TGCGCCACCCTCGGGACTAGCGGGAGGAATGAGCAGTTCTTC. Its protein product is CATLGTSGRNEQFF.

This clone has a handful of counts. The chain is built from TRBV5-6 and TRBJ1-2; no clear D. The ends were cut back, 0 bases at V and 2 bases at J, with 14 bases in the middle. Looked up from germline, CDR1 is SGHDT and CDR2 is YYEEEE. The CDR3 is 16 amino acids. The CDR3 sequence: CASSLGRSGMNYGYTF. In DNA, the CDR3 is TGTGCCAGCAGCTTGGGGCGTTCGGGGATGAACTATGGCTACACCTTC.

The rearrangement links TRBV28 to TRBJ2-7; D might be TRBD2 (5 bases). In germline, CDR1 is MDHEN, CDR2 SYDVKM. The V end was cut by 6 bases, the J end by 0 bases, with 21 bases between. CDR3 length: 17 residues. The CDR3 region has the DNA TGTGCCAGCAGCGACGGTGAGGGCCCCTCCCTCTCCTACGAGCAGTACTTC. This sequence encodes CASSDGEGPSLSYEQYF.

The chain couples TRBV7-9 to TRBJ1-1; D call uncertain. The germline V gene has CDR1 SEHNR and CDR2 FQNEAQ (reference sequence). V was cut by 4 bases and J by 3 bases, with 6 bases left in between. The CDR3 covers 12 residues. In nucleotides, the CDR3 is TGTGCCAGCAGCTCACAGTACACTGAAGCTTTCTTT. This gives the protein CASSSQYTEAFF.

The rearrangement uses TRBV6-5 and TRBJ2-7; 9 bases map to TRBD2. CDR1 and CDR2 (germline): MNHEY, SVGAGI. V shed 5 bases and J 4 bases; nucleotides not matched to a gene: 9. CDR3 length: 15 residues. Here the CDR3 reads CASSGLAGLGYEQYF. DNA of the CDR3: TGTGCCAGCAGTGGCCTAGCGGGATTGGGGTACGAGCAGTACTTC.